Shown below are 22 T cell receptor beta chains from a single sample sequenced in a study of T cell clusters in autoimmune cytopenias. TRB amplification used approximately 0.25 ug of peripheral blood genomic DNA. TRB was amplified by touch-down multiplex PCR, primer pools A and B combined. TCRdb reprocessed the multiplex PCR reads; each CDR3 protein has one entry and no DNA is given. Its listing shows some 7,000 distinct CDR3 sequences. Specimen: peripheral blood. These receptor sequences come from a human donor with an autoimmune cytopenia or autoimmune hepatitis (not recorded which).

According to its frequency, this clonotype is medium-sized (0.01 to 0.1%). The chain recombines TRBV29-1 with TRBJ2-2; the D call of TRBD1 rests on TCRdb alone, since no DNA is present to check it. The CDR3 covers 13 residues. From germline, CDR1 is SQVTM and CDR2 ANQGSEA. The CDR3 loop is CSVEGGAAGELFF.

This chain links TRBV5-4 with TRBJ2-3. The CDR3 totals 14 residues. CDR1 and CDR2 (germline): SGHNT, YYREEE (reference sequence). CDR3 amino acids: CASSLATSSDTQYF.

The CDR3 sequence is CASSLGWRASYEQYF. This chain links TRBV5-4 with TRBJ2-7; TCRdb's D call, TRBD2, is unchecked because there is no DNA. Germline values: CDR1 SGHNT, CDR2 YYREEE (reference sequence). This CDR3 has 15 amino acids.

The rearrangement uses TRBV6-6 and TRBJ2-3; TCRdb indicates TRBD1, and absent DNA this call remains unverified. The CDR3 runs to 14 residues. The V gene's germline CDR1 is MNHNY and CDR2 SVGAGI (reference sequence). The CDR3 loop reads CASRHRGRENTQYF.

The chain has TRBV6-5 and TRBJ1-1; the D gene TCRdb calls, TRBD1, cannot be checked with no DNA. This CDR3 is 15 amino acids long. CDR1 MNHEY and CDR2 SVGAGI come from the germline V gene. This chain's CDR3 is CAGSAGSKVPTEAFF.

The chain uses TRBV24-1 and TRBJ2-3; without DNA, the TCRdb call of TRBD2 cannot be checked. In germline, CDR1 is KGHDR, CDR2 SFDVKD. The CDR3 totals 16 residues. CDR3 amino acids: CATKDLREGSTDTQYF.

This chain connects TRBV5-6 to TRBJ2-3. CDR1 and CDR2 from the germline V gene are SGHDT and YYEEEE. CDR3 length: 14 residues. This CDR3 reads CASSLGLATDTQYF.

The chain uses TRBV7-6 and TRBJ2-5; TCRdb lists TRBD2, though no DNA is available to test this call. CDR1 and CDR2 from the germline V gene are SGHVS and FNYEAQ. CDR3 length equals 15 residues. CDR3: CASSFYSGSRETQYF.

This sequence joins TRBV5-5 and TRBJ1-3; no DNA is available, so the TRBD1 call from TCRdb remains unchecked. Germline V lookup: CDR1 SGHKS, CDR2 YYEKEE (reference sequence). The CDR3 runs 15 residues. The CDR3 sequence: CASSIGTGGGNTIYF.

This rearrangement joins TRBV13 to TRBJ1-1. The CDR3 contains 15 residues. Germline V lookup: CDR1 PRHDT, CDR2 FYEKMQ (reference sequence). Here the CDR3 reads CASSREGTRGTEAFF.

V gene TRBV15 combines with J gene TRBJ1-3; TCRdb's D gene call, TRBD1, goes unchecked for lack of DNA. From germline, CDR1 is LNHNV and CDR2 YYDKDF (reference sequence). This CDR3 comprises 14 residues. CDR3 in amino acids: CATRGGGSGNTIYF. The full variable domain, in which reference TRBV15 and TRBJ1-3 provide the parts outside the CDR3, is DAMVIQNPRYQVTQFGKPVTLSCSQTLNHNVMYWYQQKSSQAPKLLFHYYDKDFNNEADTPDNFQSRRPNTSFCFLDIRSPGLGDTAMYLCATRGGGSGNTIYFGEGSWLTVV.

The chain joins TRBV7-6 to TRBJ2-3. Looked up from germline, CDR1 is SGHVS and CDR2 is FNYEAQ. The CDR3 spans 14 residues. CDR3 in amino acids: CASSLGGRTDTQYF.

The rearrangement uses TRBV7-2 and TRBJ2-1; absent DNA, TCRdb's TRBD2 call cannot be checked. Germline V gene lookup returns CDR1 SGHTA and CDR2 FQGNSA. The CDR3 sequence is 15 residues long. The CDR3: CASSRLLAGGDEQFF. The complete variable domain, with remaining parts taken from reference TRBV7-2 and TRBJ2-1, reads GAGVSQSPSNKVTEKGKDVELRCDPISGHTALYWYRQSLGQGLEFLIYFQGNSAPDKSGLPSDRFSAERTGGSVSTLTIQRTQQEDSAVYLCASSRLLAGGDEQFFGPGTRLTVL.

J is TRBJ2-3 and V is TRBV6-1; TCRdb's assignment of TRBD1 cannot be checked, as there is no DNA. Germline CDR1 reads MNHNS; CDR2 reads SASEGT. This CDR3 has 16 amino acids. CDR3 residues: CASSEHTGAGSDTQYF.

V gene TRBV10-3 combines with J gene TRBJ2-2; TCRdb's assignment of TRBD2 cannot be checked, as there is no DNA. The CDR3 is made up of 15 amino acids. Germline CDR1 is ENHRY and CDR2 is SYGVKD. CDR3 protein: CAISAQAGDGGELFF.

The gene calls are TRBV27 and TRBJ1-3; TCRdb designates TRBD1, a call that cannot be tested without DNA. The germline V gene has CDR1 MNHEY and CDR2 SMNVEV (reference sequence). The CDR3 has 16 amino acids. The CDR3 is CASSPIDSRLGNTIYF.

The chain links TRBV30 to TRBJ2-7. CDR3 size: 12 residues. Per the germline V gene, CDR1 is GTSNPN and CDR2 is SVGIG (reference sequence). CDR3 sequence reads: CAWSGQDYEQYF.

V gene TRBV19 combines with J gene TRBJ2-2; TCRdb lists TRBD2, though no DNA is available to test this call. Germline CDR1 LNHDA, CDR2 SQIVND (reference sequence). This CDR3 comprises 16 residues. The CDR3 sequence: CASRDGLAGCTGELFF.

CDR3 sequence: CASEDTNTGELFF. This rearrangement joins TRBV6-1 to TRBJ2-2. The CDR3 sequence is 13 residues long. Germline CDR1 MNHNS, CDR2 SASEGT.

The gene calls are TRBV12-3 or TRBV12-4 and TRBJ1-6; TCRdb returns TRBD1, unconfirmable since there is no DNA. This CDR3 comprises 14 residues. CDR3 in amino acids: CASSGTGSISPLHF.

Frequency places this clonotype as large (0.1 to 1%). The V and J genes are TRBV29-1 and TRBJ2-7. Germline V CDR1 and CDR2: SQVTM, ANQGSEA. The CDR3 is 11 amino acids. This chain's CDR3 is CSVEEVAKQYF.

By frequency, this clonotype registers medium-sized. The chain is built from TRBV29-1 and TRBJ2-1; TCRdb's assignment of TRBD2 cannot be checked, as there is no DNA. The V gene's germline CDR1 is SQVTM and CDR2 ANQGSEA. The CDR3 is made up of 12 amino acids. The CDR3 spells CSGTYSYNEQFF.